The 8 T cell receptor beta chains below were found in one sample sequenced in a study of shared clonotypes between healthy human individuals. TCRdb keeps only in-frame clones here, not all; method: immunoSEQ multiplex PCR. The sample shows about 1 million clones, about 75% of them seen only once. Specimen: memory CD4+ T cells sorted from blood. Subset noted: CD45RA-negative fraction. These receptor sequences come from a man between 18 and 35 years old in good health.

The CDR3 region is CSANGVYGYTF. The CDR3 region has the DNA TGCAGTGCTAATGGGGTGTATGGCTACACCTTC. The chain uses TRBV20-1 and TRBJ1-2; D not certain. Per the germline V gene, CDR1 is DFQATT and CDR2 is SNEGSKA (reference sequence). The length of the CDR3 is 11 residues. The germline V and J ends were trimmed by 4 bases and 5 bases, with 8 bases remaining between them.

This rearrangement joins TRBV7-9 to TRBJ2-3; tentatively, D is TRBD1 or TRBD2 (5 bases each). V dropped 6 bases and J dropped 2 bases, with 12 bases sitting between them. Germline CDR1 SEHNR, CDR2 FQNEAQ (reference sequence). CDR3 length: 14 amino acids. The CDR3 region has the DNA TGTGCCAGCAGAAGGGACGGCCCCACAGATACGCAGTATTTT. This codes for CASRRDGPTDTQYF.

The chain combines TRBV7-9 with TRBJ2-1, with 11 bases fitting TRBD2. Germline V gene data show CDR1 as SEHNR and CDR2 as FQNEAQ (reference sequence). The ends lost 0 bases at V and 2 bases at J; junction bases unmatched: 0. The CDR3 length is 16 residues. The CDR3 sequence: CASSLASGRAYNEQFF. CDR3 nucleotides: TGTGCCAGCAGCTTAGCTAGCGGGAGGGCCTACAATGAGCAGTTCTTC.

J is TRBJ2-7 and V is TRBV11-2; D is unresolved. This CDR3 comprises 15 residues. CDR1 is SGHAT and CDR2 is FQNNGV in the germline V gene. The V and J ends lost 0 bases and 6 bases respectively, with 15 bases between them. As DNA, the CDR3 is TGTGCCAGCAGCTTAGACCCCCTCATAGCTGGCGAGCAGTACTTC. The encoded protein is CASSLDPLIAGEQYF. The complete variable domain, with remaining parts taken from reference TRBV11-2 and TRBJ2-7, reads EAGVAQSPRYKIIEKRQSVAFWCNPISGHATLYWYQQILGQGPKLLIQFQNNGVVDDSQLPKDRFSAERLKGVDSTLKIQPAKLEDSAVYLCASSLDPLIAGEQYFGPGTRLTVT.

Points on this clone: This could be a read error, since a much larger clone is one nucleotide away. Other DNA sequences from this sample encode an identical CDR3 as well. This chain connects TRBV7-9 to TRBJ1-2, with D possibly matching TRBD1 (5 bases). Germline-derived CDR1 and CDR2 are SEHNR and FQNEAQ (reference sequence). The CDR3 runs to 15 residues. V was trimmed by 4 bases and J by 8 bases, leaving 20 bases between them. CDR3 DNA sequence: TGTGCCAGCAGCTCCAGGGACGGACCCAGAGGAGGCTACACCTTC. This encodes CASSSRDGPRGGYTF.

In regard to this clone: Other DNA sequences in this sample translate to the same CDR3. The CDR3 nucleotides are TGCGCCAGCAGCTTCACAGGCGACTCCTACGAGCAGTACTTC. Translating it yields CASSFTGDSYEQYF. The genes are TRBV5-1 and TRBJ2-7; D is perhaps TRBD1 (5 bases). Germline CDR1 reads SGHRS; CDR2 reads YFSETQ. Between the trimmed V and J ends, which lost 2 bases and 0 bases, there was a span of 9 bases. The CDR3 has 14 amino acids.

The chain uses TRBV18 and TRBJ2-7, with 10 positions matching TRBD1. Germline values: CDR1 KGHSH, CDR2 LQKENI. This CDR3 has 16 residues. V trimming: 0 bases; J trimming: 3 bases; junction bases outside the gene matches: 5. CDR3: CASSPPGTGALYEQYF. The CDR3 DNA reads TGTGCCAGCTCACCACCGGGGACAGGGGCCCTCTACGAGCAGTACTTC. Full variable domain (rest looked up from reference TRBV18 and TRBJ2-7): NAGVMQNPRHLVRRRGQEARLRCSPMKGHSHVYWYRQLPEEGLKFMVYLQKENIIDESGMPKERFSAEFPKEGPSILRIQQVVRGDSAAYFCASSPPGTGALYEQYFGPGTRLTVT.

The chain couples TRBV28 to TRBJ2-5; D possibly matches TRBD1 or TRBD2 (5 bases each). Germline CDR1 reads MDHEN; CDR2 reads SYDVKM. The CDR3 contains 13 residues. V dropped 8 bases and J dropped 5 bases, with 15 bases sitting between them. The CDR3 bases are TGTGCCAGCTGTCGAGGGGTTGAGGAGACCCAGTACTTC. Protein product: CASCRGVEETQYF.